The 21 T cell receptor beta chains given below trace back to one sample, sequenced in a study of T-cell reconstitution after alpha-beta-depleted transplantation in children. The authors prepared the TCRbeta library with unique molecular identifiers. From the PCR reads, TCRdb called clonotypes with MiXCR, one entry per CDR3 protein. The table includes some 300,000 distinct CDR3 sequences, 6% to 10% detected once. Study-level findings and limits: Once a year had passed after transplant, T-cell counts and diversity came mostly from newly produced T cells.

These TCRs' antigens remain unknown. The sequencing here drew on peripheral blood, taken 360 days after TCRalphabeta/CD19-depleted stem cell transplant. These TCRs come from a female patient aged 2-9 years who had a stem cell transplant for Fanconi anemia, so the T cells may come from the graft donor.

This clonotype has a count of ten or more. This CDR3 is CASSDGQVDEAFF. The CDR3 nucleotides are TGTGCCAGCAGCGACGGACAAGTAGATGAAGCTTTCTTT. J is TRBJ1-1 and V is TRBV5-5, with D possibly TRBD1 on 5 matching bases. Germline values: CDR1 SGHKS, CDR2 YYEKEE (reference sequence). The CDR3 loop spans 13 amino acids. Trimming took 4 bases from V and 7 from J, leaving 14 bases between them.

This clonotype was found many times. The junction does not match germline at one end; this may be a read error. The CDR3 DNA reads as TGCAGTGCTGGAGAGGGGGGCTCGTGGAATCAGCCCCAGCATTTT. It is translated as CSAGEGGSWNQPQHF. This chain links TRBV20-1 with TRBJ1-5, with D possibly being TRBD1 (6 bases). There are 15 residues in the CDR3. Looked up from germline, CDR1 is DFQATT and CDR2 is SNEGSKA (reference sequence).

The V and J genes are TRBV20-1 and TRBJ1-2; D is ambiguous. V dropped 3 bases and J dropped 7 bases, with 15 bases sitting between them. Per germline, CDR1 DFQATT and CDR2 SNEGSKA (reference sequence). This CDR3 spans 13 amino acids. CDR3 DNA: TGCAGTGCTAGTCCCAGACGCCGGGCTGGCTACACCTTC. As protein: CSASPRRRAGYTF.

There are many counts of this clonotype. The V call is TRBV20-1, the J call TRBJ1-5; tentatively, D is TRBD1 (5 bases). Trimming removed 6 bases from V and 7 bases from J, with 16 bases in between. Per germline, CDR1 DFQATT and CDR2 SNEGSKA (reference sequence). There are 13 residues in the CDR3. The CDR3 loop reads CSAEEGRGQPQHF. CDR3 DNA: TGCAGTGCAGAGGAGGGGCGTGGACAGCCCCAGCATTTT.

This clonotype was detected only a few times. The genes are TRBV5-4 and TRBJ2-1; D tentatively fits TRBD1 or TRBD2 (5 bases each). The germline CDR1 and CDR2 sequences are SGHNT and YYREEE (reference sequence). V was shortened by 4 bases and J by 6 bases, with 17 bases between the two germline ends. This CDR3 spans 15 amino acids. CDR3 in DNA: TGTGCCAGCAGCATTCCCGGGACCCTCGGCAATGAGCAGTTCTTC. Translated, it gives CASSIPGTLGNEQFF. The full variable domain, completed using reference TRBV5-4 and TRBJ2-1, is ETGVTQSPTHLIKTRGQQVTLRCSSQSGHNTVSWYQQALGQGPQFIFQYYREEENGRGNFPPRFSGLQFPNYSSELNVNALELDDSALYLCASSIPGTLGNEQFFGPGTRLTVL.

This clonotype showed up just a few times. The chain combines TRBV20-1 with TRBJ2-5; D possibly corresponds to TRBD2 (6 bases). V dropped 3 bases and J dropped 1 base, with 12 bases sitting between them. The CDR3 is 14 amino acids. Germline V gene sequence: CDR1 DFQATT, CDR2 SNEGSKA (reference sequence). CDR3 residues: CSARWRALQETQYF. As DNA, the CDR3 is TGCAGTGCTAGGTGGAGGGCGCTCCAAGAGACCCAGTACTTC.

The V call is TRBV30, the J call TRBJ2-4; perhaps TRBD2 as D (5 bases). This CDR3 has 16 amino acids. V lost 3 bases to trimming and J lost 2 bases, with 17 bases between them. CDR1 and CDR2 from the germline V gene are GTSNPN and SVGIG (reference sequence). CDR3 sequence (DNA): TGTGCCTGGAGCCCCGGGGAAGTTGTAACCAAAAACATTCAGTACTTC. Its protein product is CAWSPGEVVTKNIQYF.

The V call is TRBV6-5, the J call TRBJ1-2; D is ambiguous. The ends were cut back, 2 bases at V and 2 bases at J, with 6 bases in the middle. CDR3 length equals 13 residues. Germline loops: CDR1 MNHEY, CDR2 SVGAGI. This CDR3 reads CASSYGGNYGYTF. CDR3 DNA: TGTGCCAGCAGTTACGGCGGAAACTATGGCTACACCTTC.

This clonotype showed up many times. The chain recombines TRBV29-1 with TRBJ2-2; D is unclear. Germline V gene data show CDR1 as SQVTM and CDR2 as ANQGSEA. V was cut by 4 bases and J by 3 bases, with 9 bases left in between. The CDR3 runs to 13 residues. As DNA, the CDR3 is TGCAGCGTTGTTGCCTCCTACACCGGGGAGCTGTTTTTT. Translating it yields CSVVASYTGELFF.

At least ten counts were recorded for this clonotype. The rearrangement uses TRBV28 and TRBJ1-1, with a tentative D call TRBD1 (5 bases). V lost 1 base and J 3 bases, leaving 9 bases between the germline ends. From germline, CDR1 is MDHEN and CDR2 SYDVKM. The CDR3 spans 14 residues. The CDR3 region has the DNA TGTGCCAGCAGTTTATCTGGGACCGACACTGAAGCTTTCTTT. Translation: CASSLSGTDTEAFF.

The chain has TRBV7-2 and TRBJ1-4; D ambiguous. Between the trimmed V and J ends, which lost 3 bases and 5 bases, there was a span of 7 bases. There are 13 residues in the CDR3. Germline V gene lookup returns CDR1 SGHTA and CDR2 FQGNSA. CDR3 residues: CASSFLQNEKLFF. CDR3 in DNA: TGTGCCAGCAGCTTCTTACAGAATGAAAAACTGTTTTTT.

At least ten counts were recorded for this clonotype. The CDR3 DNA sequence: TGTGCCAGCAGTCTACAAGCGGGATCCTACAATGAGCAGTTCTTC. This translates into CASSLQAGSYNEQFF. This sequence joins TRBV6-4 and TRBJ2-1; 7 bases match TRBD2. Germline V gene sequence: CDR1 MRHNA, CDR2 SNTAGT. V shed 5 bases, J shed 1 base, and the junction held 5 bases outside the gene matches. This CDR3 has 15 residues.

The sample holds many counts of this clonotype. The chain links TRBV13 to TRBJ2-3, with 8 nucleotides matching TRBD2. The V gene end was trimmed by 6 bases and the J gene end by 4 bases; junction bases not matched to a gene: 9. There are 15 residues in the CDR3. The germline V gene has CDR1 PRHDT and CDR2 FYEKMQ (reference sequence). CDR3 amino acids: CASSANGGAADTQYF. CDR3 DNA: TGTGCCAGCAGTGCAAACGGGGGGGCGGCAGATACGCAGTATTTT.

This clonotype has at least ten counts. V and J are TRBV24-1 and TRBJ2-1; 7 bases are shared with TRBD2. The CDR3 is made up of 13 amino acids. Germline CDR1 reads KGHDR; CDR2 reads SFDVKD. V trimming: 1 base; J trimming: 7 bases; junction bases outside the gene matches: 0. CDR3 sequence reads: CATSDFGGNEQFF. CDR3 nucleotides: TGTGCCACCAGTGATTTCGGGGGGAATGAGCAGTTCTTC.

This clonotype was counted at least ten times. The chain is built from TRBV21-1 and TRBJ2-1; TRBD2 was called by the table and not checked on the DNA. TRBV21-1 constitutes a pseudogene. This CDR3 contains 18 residues. The CDR3 is CASSKRDHLLAGDNEQFF. CDR3 nucleotide sequence: TGTGCCAGCAGCAAAAGGGACCATCTACTAGCGGGAGACAATGAGCAGTTCTTC.

V is TRBV6-2 or TRBV6-3 and J is TRBJ2-5; 9 bases line up with TRBD2. The CDR3 has 15 residues. Trimming at V came to 9 bases and at J to 1 base, leaving 9 bases not matched to a gene. Germline values: CDR1 MNHEY, CDR2 SVGEGT. CDR3 amino acids: CAREQTSGSQETQYF. CDR3 bases: TGTGCCAGGGAACAGACTAGCGGTTCCCAAGAGACCCAGTACTTC.

The chain uses TRBV27 and TRBJ2-3, with 7 nucleotides matching TRBD1. Germline V lookup: CDR1 MNHEY, CDR2 SMNVEV (reference sequence). The V and J ends lost 5 bases and 2 bases, in that order; junction bases with no gene match: 10. This CDR3 has 16 residues. The CDR3 is CASSPQGRSPTDTQYF. CDR3 coding DNA: TGTGCCAGCAGTCCACAGGGGCGTAGCCCCACAGATACGCAGTATTTT.

The J gene is TRBJ2-7, the V gene TRBV24-1; TRBD2 agrees at 9 bases. The germline CDR1 and CDR2 sequences are KGHDR and SFDVKD. The CDR3 is 16 residues long. The V segment lost 9 bases and the J segment 4 bases; nucleotides outside the gene matches: 15. This CDR3 reads CATGLRGRAGRYEQYF. CDR3 sequence (DNA): TGTGCCACCGGATTGCGCGGGAGGGCCGGTCGTTACGAGCAGTACTTC.

This chain uses TRBV9 with TRBJ2-7; 8 nucleotides agree with TRBD1. V lost 0 bases, J lost 0 bases, and 2 bases stayed unmatched. Germline V gives CDR1 SGDLS, CDR2 YYNGEE. This CDR3 is built from 15 residues. CDR3: CASSVGTGSSYEQYF. The CDR3 coding sequence is TGTGCCAGCAGCGTAGGGACAGGGTCCTCCTACGAGCAGTACTTC. Supplemented by reference TRBV9 and TRBJ2-7, the full variable domain reads DSGVTQTPKHLITATGQRVTLRCSPRSGDLSVYWYQQSLDQGLQFLIQYYNGEERAKGNILERFSAQQFPDLHSELNLSSLELGDSALYFCASSVGTGSSYEQYFGPGTRLTVT.

The chain carries TRBV3-1 and TRBJ1-5; D possibly corresponds to TRBD1 (5 bases). Germline V gene lookup returns CDR1 LGHDT and CDR2 YNNKEL (reference sequence). This CDR3 contains 16 residues. Trimming pared 0 bases from V and 2 bases from J, leaving 11 bases between. CDR3 region: CASSQDRGGGNQPQHF. DNA of the CDR3: TGTGCCAGCAGCCAAGATCGCGGGGGTGGCAATCAGCCCCAGCATTTT.

The chain has TRBV2 and TRBJ2-2, with TRBD2 matching over 15 bases. This CDR3 has 21 residues. Losses at the gene ends were 7 bases for V and 3 bases for J; bases not matched to a gene: 18. The germline V gene encodes CDR1 SNHLY and CDR2 FYNNEI. The CDR3 spells CASKDAGLAGGPSLYTGELFF. CDR3 DNA: TGTGCCAGCAAGGACGCCGGACTAGCGGGGGGGCCTAGTCTTTACACCGGGGAGCTGTTTTTT. Combining the CDR3 with reference TRBV2 and TRBJ2-2 gives the whole variable domain EPEVTQTPSHQVTQMGQEVILRCVPISNHLYFYWYRQILGQKVEFLVSFYNNEISEKSEIFDDQFSVERPDGSNFTLKIRSTKLEDSAMYFCASKDAGLAGGPSLYTGELFFGEGSRLTVL.